These 32 T cell receptor beta chains share one sample of origin, sequenced in a study of T cells in Graves' hyperthyroidism and ophthalmopathy. Amplification of TCR beta CDR3 regions used RNA as the template. When the TCR CDR3 underwent first-round RT-PCR, the HTBI primer set was used. A single record per CDR3 protein comes from TCRdb applying MiXCR to the multiplex PCR reads. The data hold 280,000 or so distinct CDR3 sequences, with around 25% observed a single time. The sample taken for sequencing was blood. The receptors originated from a man between 35 and 55 years old with Graves' hyperthyroidism that later progressed to Graves' ophthalmopathy.

This clonotype was seen just once. The chain carries TRBV6-5 and TRBJ2-7, with 9 bases fitting TRBD1. In germline, CDR1 is MNHEY, CDR2 SVGAGI. V lost 1 base and J lost 6; bases outside the gene matches: 7. The CDR3 covers 15 residues. The CDR3 region is CASSYYGTGSREQYF. The DNA for the CDR3 is TGTGCCAGCAGTTACTATGGGACAGGGTCCCGCGAGCAGTACTTC.

Ten or more counts support this clonotype. The chain links TRBV12-3 or TRBV12-4 to TRBJ2-5; TRBD2 matches 14 bases. The CDR3 contains 16 residues. V trimming: 3 bases; J trimming: 4 bases; junction bases outside the gene matches: 4. The CDR3 loop reads CASSFGLAGGAETQYF. The CDR3, as DNA: TGTGCCAGCAGTTTCGGACTAGCGGGAGGAGCAGAGACCCAGTACTTC.

The table lists this clonotype with many counts. J is TRBJ2-5 and V is TRBV6-2 or TRBV6-3; the D is unclear. The CDR3 covers 11 residues. Trimming stripped 6 bases from V and 10 bases from J, with 12 bases between. Looked up from germline, CDR1 is MNHEY and CDR2 is SVGEGT. The CDR3 DNA sequence: TGTGCCAGCAGACAACTCGTGGGCCAGTACTTC. Protein: CASRQLVGQYF.

This clonotype was recorded at least ten times. In DNA form, the CDR3 reads TGTGCCAGCGCCGGGACGGGAAGTTACGAGCAGTACTTC. Protein sequence: CASAGTGSYEQYF. The chain employs TRBV10-3 and TRBJ2-7, with D perhaps assigned TRBD1 or TRBD2 (5 bases each). The germline CDR1 and CDR2 sequences are ENHRY and SYGVKD. Trimming stripped 10 bases from V and 4 bases from J, with 17 bases between. The CDR3 is made up of 13 amino acids.

Ten or more counts support this clonotype. CDR3 in DNA: TGTGCCAGCTTCCTAAGGAACACTGAAGCTTTCTTT. Residues: CASFLRNTEAFF. The V call is TRBV2, the J call TRBJ1-1, with D unclear. The length of the CDR3 is 12 residues. Trimming removed 8 bases from V and 1 base from J, with 8 bases in between. From germline, CDR1 is SNHLY and CDR2 FYNNEI.

The J gene is TRBJ2-6, the V gene TRBV6-4, with D unclear. Germline V gives CDR1 MRHNA, CDR2 SNTAGT. V was clipped by 4 bases and J by 2 bases, with 12 bases between them. The CDR3 sequence is 16 residues long. As DNA, the CDR3 is TGTGCCAGCAGTGGAAGGCCCACCCCTGGGGCCAACGTCCTGACTTTC. Its protein is CASSGRPTPGANVLTF.

The chain combines TRBV20-1 with TRBJ1-1; 11 bases align to TRBD1. This CDR3 spans 15 amino acids. V gave up 2 bases and J gave up 4 bases; unmatched junction bases: 6. Germline V lookup: CDR1 DFQATT, CDR2 SNEGSKA (reference sequence). Here the CDR3 DNA reads TGCAGTGCTAGAAACCCGGGACAGGGGGGCACTGAAGCTTTCTTT. Its protein is CSARNPGQGGTEAFF.

The chain uses TRBV18 and TRBJ1-2, with 8 nucleotides matching TRBD1. This CDR3 spans 16 amino acids. Germline values: CDR1 KGHSH, CDR2 LQKENI. V trimming: 0 bases; J trimming: 4 bases; junction bases outside the gene matches: 7. The chain's CDR3 is CASSPPGQGKGYGYTF. The DNA of the CDR3 is TGTGCCAGCTCACCACCTGGACAGGGAAAGGGCTATGGCTACACCTTC.

This clonotype came up many times. The rearrangement uses TRBV7-2 and TRBJ1-2; D call uncertain. Germline V lookup: CDR1 SGHTA, CDR2 FQGNSA. Trimming removed 3 bases from V and 0 bases from J, with 11 bases in between. The CDR3 runs to 15 residues. The CDR3 loop reads CASSFEKWANYGYTF. CDR3 DNA sequence: TGTGCCAGCAGCTTCGAAAAATGGGCTAACTATGGCTACACCTTC. The full variable domain, with the rest looked up from reference TRBV7-2 and TRBJ1-2, is GAGVSQSPSNKVTEKGKDVELRCDPISGHTALYWYRQSLGQGLEFLIYFQGNSAPDKSGLPSDRFSAERTGGSVSTLTIQRTQQEDSAVYLCASSFEKWANYGYTFGSGTRLTVV.

This clonotype was seen at least ten times. The chain combines TRBV11-1 with TRBJ2-2; 10 positions agree with TRBD2. Germline-derived CDR1 and CDR2 are SGHAT and FQDESV (reference sequence). Trimming at V came to 5 bases and at J to 1 base, leaving 10 bases not matched to a gene. The CDR3 spans 18 residues. CDR3 sequence reads: CASSRSRLAGGNTGELFF. The CDR3 DNA reads as TGTGCCAGCAGCCGCAGCAGATTAGCGGGAGGGAACACCGGGGAGCTGTTTTTT.

This clonotype was seen many times. The V call is TRBV7-8, the J call TRBJ1-2; a possible D gene is TRBD1 (5 bases). The CDR3 loop spans 12 amino acids. The germline gives CDR1 SGHVS, CDR2 FQNEAQ. Trimming took off 4 bases at V and 8 bases at J, with 11 bases between the two ends. Here the CDR3 DNA reads TGTGCCAGCAGCTCCCCTCGGGGCGGCTACACCTTC. Its translation is CASSSPRGGYTF.

This clonotype was counted ten times or more. The rearrangement uses TRBV11-1 and TRBJ2-7; 7 bases map to TRBD2. CDR1 is SGHAT, CDR2 FQDESV, per germline (reference sequence). After removal of 5 bases from V and 2 bases from J, the junction contained 6 bases not matched to a gene. The CDR3 covers 14 residues. This chain's CDR3 is CASSPSGTTYEQYF. In DNA, the CDR3 is TGTGCCAGCAGCCCTAGCGGAACAACCTACGAGCAGTACTTC.

This clonotype was observed many times. The chain employs TRBV7-2 and TRBJ2-2; D is perhaps TRBD2 (5 bases). The germline CDR1 and CDR2 sequences are SGHTA and FQGNSA. The V and J ends lost 3 bases and 7 bases respectively, with 9 bases between them. CDR3 size: 13 residues. The DNA of the CDR3 is TGTGCCAGCAGCTTTGGGAGTTTCGGGGAGCTGTTTTTT. Encoded protein: CASSFGSFGELFF. Full variable domain (remainder filled in from reference TRBV7-2 and TRBJ2-2): GAGVSQSPSNKVTEKGKDVELRCDPISGHTALYWYRQSLGQGLEFLIYFQGNSAPDKSGLPSDRFSAERTGGSVSTLTIQRTQQEDSAVYLCASSFGSFGELFFGEGSRLTVL.

The sample holds many counts of this clonotype. This sequence joins TRBV6-2 or TRBV6-3 and TRBJ1-2; D gene uncertain. CDR3 length: 14 amino acids. The germline gives CDR1 MNHEY, CDR2 SVGEGT. Between the trimmed V and J ends, which lost 2 bases and 2 bases, there was a span of 9 bases. CDR3 DNA sequence: TGTGCCAGCAGTTACGTCGGGGAGAACTATGGCTACACCTTC. Its protein is CASSYVGENYGYTF.

This clonotype was seen ten or more times. This rearrangement joins TRBV29-1 to TRBJ1-1; 9 bases map to TRBD1. Losses at the gene ends were 2 bases for V and 11 bases for J; bases not matched to a gene: 3. The CDR3 extends over 11 amino acids. Germline values: CDR1 SQVTM, CDR2 ANQGSEA. In nucleotides, the CDR3 is TGCAGCGTTGAAAGGGACAGGGAGGCTTTCTTT. Translation: CSVERDREAFF.

This clonotype was seen many times. This chain connects TRBV28 to TRBJ1-3; D uncertain. The germline V and J ends were trimmed by 3 bases and 7 bases, with 13 bases remaining between them. CDR1 and CDR2 from the germline V gene are MDHEN and SYDVKM. The CDR3 extends over 14 amino acids. This chain's CDR3 is CASSLGVSSNTIYF. The CDR3 DNA reads as TGTGCCAGCAGTTTGGGAGTTTCATCGAACACCATATATTTT.

This clonotype was counted many times. The V and J genes are TRBV11-3 and TRBJ2-7; TRBD2 matches 7 bases. Looked up from germline, CDR1 is SGHNT and CDR2 is YENEEA. The CDR3 loop spans 14 amino acids. J was trimmed by 2 bases and V by 6 bases; bases with no gene match: 7. The CDR3 spells CASRRTRGPYEQYF. In nucleotides, the CDR3 is TGTGCCAGCAGGAGGACTAGGGGCCCCTACGAGCAGTACTTC.

This clonotype was observed many times. The genes are TRBV12-3 or TRBV12-4 and TRBJ2-7, with D uncertain. This CDR3 is built from 12 residues. Trimming pared 4 bases from V and 3 bases from J, leaving 7 bases between. CDR3 sequence reads: CASSSPGYEQYF. The CDR3 DNA reads as TGTGCCAGCAGTTCCCCGGGCTACGAGCAGTACTTC.

A remark on this clonotype: This CDR3 is missing its conserved last phenylalanine or tryptophan, likely due to a read error. The rearrangement joins TRBV6-2 or TRBV6-3 to TRBJ2-7; the match to TRBD2 covers 7 bases. Germline V gene sequence: CDR1 MNHEY, CDR2 SVGEGT. CDR3 length equals 14 residues. The J segment lost 0 bases and the V segment lost 2 bases, leaving 1 base of the junction unmatched. The CDR3 region has the DNA TGTGCCAGCAGTTACGGGACTAACTCCTACGAGCAGTACTCC. This encodes CASSYGTNSYEQYS.

This clonotype has ten or more counts. One end of the junction varies from germline; a read error may be responsible. The rearrangement joins TRBV7-7 to TRBJ2-5, with 8 bases that match TRBD1. In germline, CDR1 is SSHAT, CDR2 FNYEAQ (reference sequence). The CDR3 is 16 amino acids. DNA for the CDR3: TGTGCTAGCAGCTTCAAACGGGACAGGAGGGGAGAGACCCAGTACTTC. It specifies CASSFKRDRRGETQYF.

This clonotype was counted many times. The chain combines TRBV5-1 with TRBJ1-6; D not resolved. Germline CDR1 reads SGHRS; CDR2 reads YFSETQ. This CDR3 has 13 amino acids. Trimming removed 7 bases at V and 11 bases at J, with 16 bases between. The chain's CDR3 is CASSPDDTAPLHF. DNA for the CDR3: TGCGCCAGCTCGCCCGACGACACAGCACCCCTCCACTTT.

This clonotype appeared many times. CDR3: CSVVEHSSLGSNQPQHF. In nucleotides, the CDR3 is TGCAGCGTTGTGGAACACTCCAGCTTAGGGAGCAATCAGCCCCAGCATTTT. The chain joins TRBV29-1 to TRBJ1-5; D gene uncertain. Trimming took off 4 bases at V and 1 base at J, with 20 bases between the two ends. The length of the CDR3 is 17 residues. Germline V CDR1 and CDR2: SQVTM, ANQGSEA.

This clonotype was recorded at least ten times. A much larger clone differs by one base, so this may be a read error. This chain links TRBV6-1 with TRBJ1-1, with D possibly matching TRBD1 (5 bases). V was trimmed by 7 bases and J by 1 base, leaving 10 bases between them. Germline CDR1 and CDR2: MNHNS and SASEGT. This CDR3 has 13 residues. This CDR3 reads CASKIGANTEAFF. CDR3 nucleotide sequence: TGTGCCAGCAAAATAGGGGCGAACACTGAAGCTTTCTTT.

This clonotype was counted at least ten times. V gene TRBV19 combines with J gene TRBJ1-1; a weak D match, TRBD1 (5 bases). CDR3 length: 15 residues. Per germline, CDR1 LNHDA and CDR2 SQIVND (reference sequence). Trimming shortened V by 3 bases and J by 1 base, and 12 bases separated the two germline ends. DNA of the CDR3: TGTGCCAGTAGTATCCGGGACGTTGAGAACACTGAAGCTTTCTTT. Its translation is CASSIRDVENTEAFF.

This clonotype has ten or more counts. The chain is built from TRBV7-2 and TRBJ1-2; D not certain. Trimming left V 3 bases short and J 4 bases short, with 6 bases between. Germline lookup yields CDR1 SGHTA and CDR2 FQGNSA. This CDR3 is 12 amino acids long. Here the CDR3 reads CASSFGSYGYTF. The CDR3 DNA reads TGTGCCAGCAGCTTCGGGAGCTATGGCTACACCTTC.

This clonotype showed up many times. The chain links TRBV20-1 to TRBJ1-1, with 8 nucleotides matching TRBD1. The junction had 10 bases not matched to a gene; V was cut back by 5 bases and J by 5 bases. CDR3 length: 14 amino acids. CDR1 is DFQATT and CDR2 is SNEGSKA in the germline V gene (reference sequence). The CDR3 DNA is TGCAGTGCTCGACTCCTGGACAGGGTGACTGAAGCTTTCTTT. It yields the protein CSARLLDRVTEAFF.

This clonotype was picked up many times. The genes are TRBV30 and TRBJ1-4; 9 positions match TRBD1. The V gene end was trimmed by 0 bases and the J gene end by 6 bases; junction bases not matched to a gene: 5. CDR1 GTSNPN and CDR2 SVGIG come from the germline V gene (reference sequence). The CDR3 consists of 15 residues. The CDR3 loop reads CAWSVWTGAYEKLFF. The CDR3 DNA reads as TGTGCCTGGAGTGTATGGACAGGGGCGTATGAAAAACTGTTTTTT.

The CDR3 DNA sequence: TGTGCCAGCAGTTCATGGGGGAGACTCACAGATACGCAGTATTTT. Its translation: CASSSWGRLTDTQYF. The rearrangement uses TRBV12-3 or TRBV12-4 and TRBJ2-3; D possibly matches TRBD1 or TRBD2 (5 bases each). Trimming removed 4 bases from V and 2 bases from J, with 13 bases in between. The CDR3 covers 15 residues.

This clonotype came up many times. The V and J genes are TRBV12-3 or TRBV12-4 and TRBJ1-2, with D possibly being TRBD1 (6 bases). There are 14 residues in the CDR3. V lost 6 bases and J lost 1, with 12 bases in between. The CDR3 region has the DNA TGTGCCAGCAGAGGACAGACTATTAACTATGGCTACACCTTC. Its protein product is CASRGQTINYGYTF.

This clonotype was observed a few times. The chain recombines TRBV29-1 with TRBJ1-1; D might be TRBD1 (5 bases). V gave up 6 bases and J gave up 5 bases, with 16 bases separating them. The CDR3 has 13 amino acids. Germline lookup yields CDR1 SQVTM and CDR2 ANQGSEA. CDR3 nucleotide sequence: TGCAGCGTGGAGAGGGGCGAGGAGACTGAAGCTTTCTTT. Amino acids: CSVERGEETEAFF.

The rearrangement joins TRBV6-2 or TRBV6-3 to TRBJ2-7, with D maybe TRBD1 (5 bases). V lost 4 bases, J lost 6 bases, and 13 bases lay in between. This CDR3 region has 13 residues. CDR1 and CDR2 from the germline V gene are MNHEY and SVGEGT. CDR3 in DNA: TGTGCCAGCAGTTTTATGGGGCCCGGCGAGCAGTACTTC. Its protein is CASSFMGPGEQYF.

This chain uses TRBV28 with TRBJ2-6; D uncertain. V was trimmed by 6 bases and J by 1 base, leaving 16 bases between them. CDR3 size: 17 residues. The V gene's germline CDR1 is MDHEN and CDR2 SYDVKM. The CDR3 reads CASSPPTIHSGANVLTF. The CDR3 DNA reads as TGTGCCAGCAGCCCCCCGACAATCCATTCTGGGGCCAACGTCCTGACTTTC. The complete variable domain, with remaining parts taken from reference TRBV28 and TRBJ2-6, reads DVKVTQSSRYLVKRTGEKVFLECVQDMDHENMFWYRQDPGLGLRLIYFSYDVKMKEKGDIPEGYSVSREKKERFSLILESASTNQTSMYLCASSPPTIHSGANVLTFGAGSRLTVL.